This entry features one TCR beta chain sequence. This receptor's antigen is unknown. The record has no base qualities; no much larger clone is one base away. The immunoSEQ Assay, a bias-controlled multiplex PCR, was used to amplify TCRbeta CDR3 regions from genomic DNA. The authors' pipeline ran thus. The number of nucleated cells in each sample was estimated by amplification of reference gene primers within the assay. To quantify the absolute abundance of each unique TCRbeta CDR3 rearrangement, sequence reads were collapsed and filtered. Productive Simpson clonality was computed per sample as the square root of Simpson's diversity index over productive rearrangements. As stored in TCRdb, this immuneACCESS dataset retains in-frame rearrangements with V and J assigned. A fraction of the clones does not appear; measured against another copy, unresolved V genes explain less than half of the discrepancy, and the remainder lacks a known reason. From that table come the V and J calls and clone size; the DNA was used to work out D and trimming. The sample contains under 300,000 clones, about 88% of them found a single time. The ten most abundant clones make up around 3% of the sample.

This sample was included in a study of blood T cell repertoires in COVID-19 (dated by TCRdb to about 2020). About the full investigation: Collaborator samples came from the United States, Italy and Spain and covered acute and convalescent phases of COVID-19. The material from the prospective study consisted of cDNA or gDNA derived from T cells, B-cell-depleted T cells, or PBMCs. Deeply sampled blood TCRbeta repertoires from subjects exposed to, actively infected with, or recovered from COVID-19 were included in the dataset. The repertoires were released in a freely available public database intended as a resource for research on the immune response to SARS-CoV-2. Samples came from the ongoing ImmuneRACE study (first 160 participants) plus 1,254 subjects from 6 global collaborators. The sample metadata nearly always contained a de-identified subject ID, COVID-19 status, age in years and sex. Where available, HLA class I and class II types were taken from metadata supplied by the sample provider and were not determined by assay-based typing.

Overall study results and their limits: How much clinical and demographic metadata was included differed by source and by participant, and the metadata was provided uncurated.

Enrolling through a virtual design, the prospective study's participants ranged in age from roughly 18 to 89 years and lived across 24 United States geographic areas. In the prospective study, cohorts were assigned on the basis of participant-reported clinical history obtained from a screening survey and a study questionnaire. ImmuneRACE Cohort 3 recovered participants were defined by two consecutive negative NP/OP PCR tests, healthcare professional clearance, or symptom resolution. In the prospective study, whole blood, serum and a nasopharyngeal or oropharyngeal swab were collected from each participant by mobile phlebotomists. Participants in the prospective study had the option to provide additional blood draws and questionnaires over a roughly 2-month period. Prospective study blood samples were shipped either frozen or at room temperature before DNA extraction. Reading from cysteine to phenylalanine, the CDR3 counts 16 amino acids. Solely the CDR3 DNA is kept, with 48 bases framed from the first base. From the germline V gene, CDR1 is MDHEN and CDR2 is SYDVKM. Trimming takes 4 bases off V and 4 bases off J; junction bases not matched to a gene: 5.

The V gene is TRBV28 and the J gene is TRBJ2-1; 12 bases in between match TRBD2. The sample was PBMCs or T cells enriched from blood (not recorded which). This clonotype was obtained from a woman between 45 and 60 years old who had recovered from COVID-19. In nucleotide form, the sequence is TGTGCCAGCAGTTCTTACGGGACTAGCGGGTACAATGAGCAGTTCTTC. This sequence encodes CASSSYGTSGYNEQFF. With all but the CDR3 taken from the reference TRBV28 and TRBJ2-1 genes, the full variable domain is: DVKVTQSSRYLVKRTGEKVFLECVQDMDHENMFWYRQDPGLGLRLIYFSYDVKMKEKGDIPEGYSVSREKKERFSLILESASTNQTSMYLCASSSYGTSGYNEQFFGPGTRLTVL.